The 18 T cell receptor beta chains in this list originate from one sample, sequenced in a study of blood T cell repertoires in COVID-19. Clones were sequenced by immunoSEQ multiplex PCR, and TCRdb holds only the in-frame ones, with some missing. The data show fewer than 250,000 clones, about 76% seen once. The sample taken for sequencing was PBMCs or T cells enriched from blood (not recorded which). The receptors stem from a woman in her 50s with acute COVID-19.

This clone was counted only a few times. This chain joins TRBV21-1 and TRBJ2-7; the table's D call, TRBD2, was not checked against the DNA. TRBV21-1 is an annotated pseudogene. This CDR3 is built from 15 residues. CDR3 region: CATLCSLIDSSEQYF. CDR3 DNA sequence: TGTGCTACGCTTTGTAGTTTGATAGATAGTAGCGAGCAGTACTTC.

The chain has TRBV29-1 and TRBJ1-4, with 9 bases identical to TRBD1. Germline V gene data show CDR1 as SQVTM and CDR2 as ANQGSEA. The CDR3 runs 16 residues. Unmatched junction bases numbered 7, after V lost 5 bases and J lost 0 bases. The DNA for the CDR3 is TGCAGCGTTCCCGGGACAGGGTTTGCAACTAATGAAAAACTGTTTTTT. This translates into CSVPGTGFATNEKLFF.

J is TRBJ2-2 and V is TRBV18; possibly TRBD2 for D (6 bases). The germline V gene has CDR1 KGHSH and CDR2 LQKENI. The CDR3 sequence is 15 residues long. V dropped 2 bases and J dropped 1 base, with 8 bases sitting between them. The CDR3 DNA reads TGTGCCAGCTCACCAGGGGGGTTGAACACCGGGGAGCTGTTTTTT. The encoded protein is CASSPGGLNTGELFF.

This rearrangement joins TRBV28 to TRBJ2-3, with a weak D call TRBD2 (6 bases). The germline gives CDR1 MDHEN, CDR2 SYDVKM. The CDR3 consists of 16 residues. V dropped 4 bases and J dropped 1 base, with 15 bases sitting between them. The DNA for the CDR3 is TGTGCCAGCAGTTCTAACGGGCGGGGAGGCACAGATACGCAGTATTTT. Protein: CASSSNGRGGTDTQYF.

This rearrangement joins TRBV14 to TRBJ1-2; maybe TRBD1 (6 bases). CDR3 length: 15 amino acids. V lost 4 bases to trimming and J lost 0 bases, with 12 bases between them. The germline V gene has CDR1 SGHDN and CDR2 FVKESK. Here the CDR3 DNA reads TGTGCCAGCAGCCGGCAGGGGTCCGCTAACTATGGCTACACCTTC. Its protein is CASSRQGSANYGYTF. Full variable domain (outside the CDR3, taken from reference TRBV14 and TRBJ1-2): EAGVTQFPSHSVIEKGQTVTLRCDPISGHDNLYWYRRVMGKEIKFLLHFVKESKQDESGMPNNRFLAERTGGTYSTLKVQPAELEDSGVYFCASSRQGSANYGYTFGSGTRLTVV.

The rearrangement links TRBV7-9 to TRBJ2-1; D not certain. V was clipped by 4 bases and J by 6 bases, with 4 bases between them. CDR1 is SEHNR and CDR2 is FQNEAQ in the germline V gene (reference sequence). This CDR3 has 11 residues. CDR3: CASSSLNEQFF. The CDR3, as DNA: TGTGCCAGCAGCTCCCTCAATGAGCAGTTCTTC. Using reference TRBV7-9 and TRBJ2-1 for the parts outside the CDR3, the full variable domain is DTGVSQNPRHKITKRGQNVTFRCDPISEHNRLYWYRQTLGQGPEFLTYFQNEAQLEKSRLLSDRFSAERPKGSFSTLEIQRTEQGDSAMYLCASSSLNEQFFGPGTRLTVL.

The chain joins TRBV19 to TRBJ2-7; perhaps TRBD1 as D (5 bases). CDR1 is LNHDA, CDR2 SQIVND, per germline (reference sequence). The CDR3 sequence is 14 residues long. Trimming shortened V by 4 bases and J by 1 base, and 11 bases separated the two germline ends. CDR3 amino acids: CASSRASGSYEQYF. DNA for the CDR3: TGTGCCAGTAGTAGAGCCTCAGGGTCCTACGAGCAGTACTTC.

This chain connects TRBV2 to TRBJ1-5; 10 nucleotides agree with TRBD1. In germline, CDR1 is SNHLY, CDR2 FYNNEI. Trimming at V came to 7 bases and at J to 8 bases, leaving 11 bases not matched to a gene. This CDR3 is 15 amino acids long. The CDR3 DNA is TGTGCCAGCAACCCTAGACTTGGGACAGGGGAGCCCCAGCATTTT. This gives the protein CASNPRLGTGEPQHF. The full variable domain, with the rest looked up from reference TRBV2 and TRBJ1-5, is EPEVTQTPSHQVTQMGQEVILRCVPISNHLYFYWYRQILGQKVEFLVSFYNNEISEKSEIFDDQFSVERPDGSNFTLKIRSTKLEDSAMYFCASNPRLGTGEPQHFGDGTRLSIL.

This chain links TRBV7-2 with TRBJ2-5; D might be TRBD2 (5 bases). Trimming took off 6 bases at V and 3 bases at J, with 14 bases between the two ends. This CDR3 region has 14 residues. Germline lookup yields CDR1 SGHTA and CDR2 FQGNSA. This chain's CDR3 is CASRRGLYEETQYF. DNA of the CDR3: TGTGCCAGCAGGAGAGGACTGTATGAAGAGACCCAGTACTTC. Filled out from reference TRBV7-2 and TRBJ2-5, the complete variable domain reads GAGVSQSPSNKVTEKGKDVELRCDPISGHTALYWYRQSLGQGLEFLIYFQGNSAPDKSGLPSDRFSAERTGGSVSTLTIQRTQQEDSAVYLCASRRGLYEETQYFGPGTRLLVL.

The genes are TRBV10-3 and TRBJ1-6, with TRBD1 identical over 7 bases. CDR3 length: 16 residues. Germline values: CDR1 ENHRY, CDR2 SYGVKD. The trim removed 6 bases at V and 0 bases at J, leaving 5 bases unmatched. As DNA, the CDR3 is TGTGCCATCAGACAGGGGCCGAGCTCCTATAATTCACCCCTCCACTTT. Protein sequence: CAIRQGPSSYNSPLHF.

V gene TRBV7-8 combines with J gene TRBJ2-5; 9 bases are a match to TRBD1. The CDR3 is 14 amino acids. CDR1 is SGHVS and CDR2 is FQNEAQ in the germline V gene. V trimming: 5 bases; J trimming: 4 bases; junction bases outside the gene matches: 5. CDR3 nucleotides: TGTGCCAGCAGCGAAAACAGGGGGCGAGAGACCCAGTACTTC. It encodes CASSENRGRETQYF.

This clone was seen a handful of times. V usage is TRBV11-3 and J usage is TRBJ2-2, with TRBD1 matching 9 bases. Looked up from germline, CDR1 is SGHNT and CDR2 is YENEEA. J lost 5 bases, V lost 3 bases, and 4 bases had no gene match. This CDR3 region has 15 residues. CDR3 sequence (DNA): TGTGCCAGCAGCTTTCAGGGACAGGGAACCGGGGAGCTGTTTTTT. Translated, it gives CASSFQGQGTGELFF.

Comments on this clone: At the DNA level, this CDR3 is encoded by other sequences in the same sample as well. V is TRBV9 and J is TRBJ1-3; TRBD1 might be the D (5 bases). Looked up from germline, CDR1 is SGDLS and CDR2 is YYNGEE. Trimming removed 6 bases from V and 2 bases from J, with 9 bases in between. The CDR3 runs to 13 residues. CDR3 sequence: CASTGGAGNTIYF. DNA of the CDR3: TGTGCCAGCACCGGGGGAGCTGGAAACACCATATATTTT.

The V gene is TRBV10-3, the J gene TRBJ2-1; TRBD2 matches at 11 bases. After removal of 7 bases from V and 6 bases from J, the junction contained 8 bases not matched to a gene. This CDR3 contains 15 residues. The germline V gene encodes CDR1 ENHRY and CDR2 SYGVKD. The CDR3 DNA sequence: TGTGCCATCAAGGTAGCGGGAGGGCGTTTCAATGAGCAGTTCTTC. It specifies CAIKVAGGRFNEQFF.

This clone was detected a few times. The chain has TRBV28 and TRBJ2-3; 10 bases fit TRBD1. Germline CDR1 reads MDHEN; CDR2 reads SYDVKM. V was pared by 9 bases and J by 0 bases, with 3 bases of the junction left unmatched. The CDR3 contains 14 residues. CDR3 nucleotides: TGTGCCAGTGACAGGGGGCTTAGCACAGATACGCAGTATTTT. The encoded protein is CASDRGLSTDTQYF.

The CDR3 protein is CASRLSRYEQYF. As DNA, the CDR3 is TGTGCCAGCAGATTGAGTCGCTACGAGCAGTACTTC. The chain joins TRBV28 to TRBJ2-7; D not resolved. In germline, CDR1 is MDHEN, CDR2 SYDVKM. This CDR3 contains 12 residues. Trimming shortened V by 6 bases and J by 3 bases, and 9 bases separated the two germline ends. Filled out from reference TRBV28 and TRBJ2-7, the complete variable domain reads DVKVTQSSRYLVKRTGEKVFLECVQDMDHENMFWYRQDPGLGLRLIYFSYDVKMKEKGDIPEGYSVSREKKERFSLILESASTNQTSMYLCASRLSRYEQYFGPGTRLTVT.

CDR3 protein: CASSHGTVPRSLHF. The CDR3 nucleotides are TGTGCCAGCAGCCACGGGACAGTCCCCCGGTCCCTCCACTTT. V and J are TRBV3-1 (or the pseudogene TRBV3-2) and TRBJ1-6; 7 bases are a match to TRBD1. Germline CDR1 LGHDT, CDR2 YNNKEL (reference sequence). The CDR3 has 14 residues. V lost 3 bases to trimming and J lost 14 bases; unmatched junction nucleotides: 10.

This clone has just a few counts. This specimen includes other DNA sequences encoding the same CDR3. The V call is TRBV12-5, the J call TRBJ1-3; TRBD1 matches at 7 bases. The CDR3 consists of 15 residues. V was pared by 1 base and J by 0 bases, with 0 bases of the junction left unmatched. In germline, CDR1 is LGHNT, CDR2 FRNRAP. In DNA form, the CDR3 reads TGTGCTAGTGGTTTGGGACAGGGCTCTGGAAACACCATATATTTT. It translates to CASGLGQGSGNTIYF.